This entry lists 31 T cell receptor beta chains sequenced from one sample in a study of beta chain features in type 1 diabetes. General study points: Moderate but significant shortening of TCRB CDR3s was recorded in all four CD4+ subsets from Type 1 diabetes patients.

Sequencing targeted expressed TCRB transcripts, as all isolated RNA had been reverse transcribed. TCRdb's copy holds only in-frame clones and misses some; the assay was immunoSEQ multiplex PCR. The sample lists 630,000 or so clones, over 12% seen once, with approximately 0.039% in the top ten. Their cognate antigens are unknown. The sample comprised naive CD4+ T cells from blood. The receptors stem from a man between 18 and 35 years old with type 1 diabetes.

This chain connects TRBV2 to TRBJ1-3; possibly TRBD1 for D (6 bases). Trimming pared 9 bases from V and 2 bases from J, leaving 11 bases between. Germline V gene sequence: CDR1 SNHLY, CDR2 FYNNEI. The CDR3 totals 13 residues. The CDR3 loop is CARTAGAGNTIYF. The CDR3 DNA reads as TGTGCCAGAACGGCAGGGGCTGGAAACACCATATATTTT. The variable domain in full, completed from reference TRBV2 and TRBJ1-3, reads EPEVTQTPSHQVTQMGQEVILRCVPISNHLYFYWYRQILGQKVEFLVSFYNNEISEKSEIFDDQFSVERPDGSNFTLKIRSTKLEDSAMYFCARTAGAGNTIYFGEGSWLTVV.

Comments on this clone: Germline and junction disagree at one end, which may indicate a read error. The chain recombines TRBV7-7 with TRBJ2-1, with D perhaps TRBD1 (5 bases). CDR3 length equals 15 residues. Germline assignment: CDR1 SSHAT and CDR2 FNYEAQ (reference sequence). The CDR3 DNA follows: TGTGCTAGCAGCCAAGGACAAGGGGTCTACAATGAGCAGTTCTTC. Translating it yields CASSQGQGVYNEQFF.

This clone was seen a handful of times. The chain employs TRBV19 and TRBJ1-6; TRBD1 aligns across 7 bases. After removal of 11 bases from V and 10 bases from J, the junction contained 11 bases not matched to a gene. This CDR3 comprises 13 residues. The V gene's germline CDR1 is LNHDA and CDR2 SQIVND (reference sequence). This chain's CDR3 is CASKPGQRSPLHF. DNA for the CDR3: TGTGCCTCTAAACCGGGACAGCGATCACCCCTCCACTTT.

The chain is built from TRBV11-2 and TRBJ2-5, with D perhaps TRBD2 (6 bases). Germline CDR1 SGHAT, CDR2 FQNNGV. The V and J ends lost 1 base and 1 base respectively, with 10 bases between them. The CDR3 is 15 residues long. In DNA form, the CDR3 reads TGTGCCAGCAGCTTAGGGAGGGGCTTCCAAGAGACCCAGTACTTC. As protein: CASSLGRGFQETQYF.

This clone was seen a few times. CDR3 nucleotides: TGTGCCAGCAGCTTAGTAGGGGACAGGCCACGGGCTTTCTTT. Its protein product is CASSLVGDRPRAFF. The chain carries TRBV7-9 and TRBJ1-1, with TRBD1 identical over 8 bases. The CDR3 extends over 14 amino acids. From germline, CDR1 is SEHNR and CDR2 FQNEAQ (reference sequence). With 1 base clipped from V and 11 bases from J, the junction kept 9 bases outside the gene matches.

This clone came up a few times. The chain uses TRBV11-2 and TRBJ1-5, with D unclear. Trimming shortened V by 3 bases and J by 4 bases, and 7 bases separated the two germline ends. The CDR3 is 13 residues long. Looked up from germline, CDR1 is SGHAT and CDR2 is FQNNGV. The CDR3 here is CASSFAENQPQHF. DNA for the CDR3: TGTGCCAGCAGCTTCGCTGAGAATCAGCCCCAGCATTTT.

This clone was counted a few times. This same CDR3 is encoded by further DNA sequences in the sample. The chain joins TRBV27 to TRBJ2-5; D is uncertain. Germline-derived CDR1 and CDR2 are MNHEY and SMNVEV (reference sequence). There are 11 residues in the CDR3. The V end was cut by 2 bases, the J end by 4 bases, with 2 bases between. CDR3 sequence: CASSLGETQYF. The DNA of the CDR3 is TGTGCCAGCAGTTTAGGAGAGACCCAGTACTTC.

The chain employs TRBV29-1 and TRBJ2-4; TRBD2 is a possible D gene (5 bases). This CDR3 contains 13 residues. CDR1 and CDR2 from the germline V gene are SQVTM and ANQGSEA. The V and J ends lost 6 bases and 9 bases respectively, with 18 bases between them. CDR3 protein: CSVRAEGRVIQYF. For the CDR3, the DNA is TGCAGCGTCCGAGCCGAAGGGAGAGTCATTCAGTACTTC.

The chain joins TRBV28 to TRBJ2-5, with D possibly called TRBD1 or TRBD2 (5 bases each). Trimming cost V 2 bases and J 4 bases, with 17 bases left between them. The CDR3 loop spans 16 amino acids. CDR1 is MDHEN, CDR2 SYDVKM, per germline. The CDR3 protein is CASSLGLRGALETQYF. The CDR3 DNA is TGTGCCAGCAGTTTAGGGCTGAGGGGCGCGTTAGAGACCCAGTACTTC.

To note about this clone: Other DNA sequences in this specimen translate into the identical CDR3. The chain carries TRBV5-6 and TRBJ2-7; maybe TRBD1 (5 bases). The germline V gene has CDR1 SGHDT and CDR2 YYEEEE. This CDR3 has 14 amino acids. V dropped 0 bases and J dropped 2 bases, with 9 bases sitting between them. The CDR3 protein is CASSLEGSTYEQYF. Here the CDR3 DNA reads TGTGCCAGCAGCTTGGAGGGGTCCACCTACGAGCAGTACTTC.

With regard to this clone: Different DNA sequences within this sample yield the same CDR3. The gene calls are TRBV28 and TRBJ1-2; 7 bases are shared with TRBD1. The CDR3 contains 13 residues. Germline V gene data show CDR1 as MDHEN and CDR2 as SYDVKM. With V trimmed by 6 bases and J by 2 bases, 3 bases remained unmatched. CDR3 bases: TGTGCCAGCAGGACAGGGCCCAACTATGGCTACACCTTC. Residues: CASRTGPNYGYTF.

This clone appeared a few times. The rearrangement joins TRBV28 to TRBJ2-7, with 9 bases matching TRBD1. V gave up 6 bases and J gave up 2 bases; unmatched junction bases: 8. This CDR3 region has 15 residues. The germline V gene has CDR1 MDHEN and CDR2 SYDVKM. The CDR3 is CASRGRGTGTYEQYF. DNA for the CDR3: TGTGCCAGCAGGGGAAGAGGGACAGGGACCTACGAGCAGTACTTC. The variable domain in full, with the rest retrieved from reference TRBV28 and TRBJ2-7, is DVKVTQSSRYLVKRTGEKVFLECVQDMDHENMFWYRQDPGLGLRLIYFSYDVKMKEKGDIPEGYSVSREKKERFSLILESASTNQTSMYLCASRGRGTGTYEQYFGPGTRLTVT.

This clone was counted only a few times. The chain uses TRBV2 and TRBJ2-5, with D uncertain. V shed 5 bases and J shed 8 bases, with 12 bases lying between them. The CDR3 totals 12 residues. The germline CDR1 and CDR2 sequences are SNHLY and FYNNEI. Here the CDR3 DNA reads TGTGCCAGCAGTTCAGCTCATTACACCCAGTACTTC. Amino acid sequence: CASSSAHYTQYF. Full variable domain (remainder filled in from reference TRBV2 and TRBJ2-5): EPEVTQTPSHQVTQMGQEVILRCVPISNHLYFYWYRQILGQKVEFLVSFYNNEISEKSEIFDDQFSVERPDGSNFTLKIRSTKLEDSAMYFCASSSAHYTQYFGPGTRLLVL.

A few counts support this clone. The CDR3 nucleotides read TGTGCCAGCAGTCTGGACAGGGGAACAGATACGCAGTATTTT. Amino acids: CASSLDRGTDTQYF. This rearrangement joins TRBV2 to TRBJ2-3, with 9 bases aligning to TRBD1. Losses at the gene ends were 5 bases for V and 3 bases for J; bases not matched to a gene: 3. The CDR3 contains 14 residues. The germline V gene has CDR1 SNHLY and CDR2 FYNNEI.

This clone was seen only a few times. V is TRBV9 and J is TRBJ1-1; D is perhaps TRBD1 (5 bases). This CDR3 is 14 amino acids long. Germline V gene sequence: CDR1 SGDLS, CDR2 YYNGEE. V lost 3 bases to trimming and J lost 4 bases, with 13 bases between them. CDR3 sequence reads: CASSAGTVGTEAFF. Written as DNA, the CDR3 is TGTGCCAGCAGCGCCGGGACGGTTGGCACTGAAGCTTTCTTT. Supplemented by reference TRBV9 and TRBJ1-1, the full variable domain reads DSGVTQTPKHLITATGQRVTLRCSPRSGDLSVYWYQQSLDQGLQFLIQYYNGEERAKGNILERFSAQQFPDLHSELNLSSLELGDSALYFCASSAGTVGTEAFFGQGTRLTVV.

This clone was observed a handful of times. The chain has TRBV29-1 and TRBJ1-4; D is possibly TRBD1 (6 bases). V was clipped by 2 bases and J by 2 bases, with 9 bases between them. CDR3 length: 14 residues. Germline assignment: CDR1 SQVTM and CDR2 ANQGSEA. In DNA, the CDR3 is TGCAGCGTTGAACAACAGGGTACTAATGAAAAACTGTTTTTT. This encodes CSVEQQGTNEKLFF.

This clone was seen only a few times. This rearrangement joins TRBV19 to TRBJ2-1; D is perhaps TRBD1 (6 bases). V lost 10 bases, J lost 4 bases, and 8 bases lay in between. There are 11 residues in the CDR3. The V gene's germline CDR1 is LNHDA and CDR2 SQIVND (reference sequence). The CDR3 DNA follows: TGTGCCATAGGACAGTACAATGAGCAGTTCTTC. It encodes CAIGQYNEQFF.

This clone was detected a few times. The chain uses TRBV2 and TRBJ1-1, with TRBD1 matching 12 bases. Looked up from germline, CDR1 is SNHLY and CDR2 is FYNNEI. V shed 6 bases, J shed 7 bases, and the junction held 6 bases outside the gene matches. This CDR3 has 14 residues. The CDR3 DNA follows: TGTGCCAGCAGGAGGGGACAGGGGGCTATTGAAGCTTTCTTT. Its translation is CASRRGQGAIEAFF.

This clone was counted a few times. This chain's CDR3 is CASSLQGLAGGRSHNEQFF. DNA of the CDR3: TGTGCCAGCAGTCTACAGGGACTAGCGGGAGGGCGGTCCCACAATGAGCAGTTCTTC. The chain recombines TRBV2 with TRBJ2-1, with TRBD2 matching over 16 bases. Per the germline V gene, CDR1 is SNHLY and CDR2 is FYNNEI. Losses at the gene ends were 5 bases for V and 5 bases for J; bases not matched to a gene: 12. The CDR3 covers 19 residues.

This chain joins TRBV28 and TRBJ1-1; D unclear. The CDR3 runs to 15 residues. Germline V CDR1 and CDR2: MDHEN, SYDVKM. The V end lost 6 bases, the J end lost 1 base, and 15 bases lay between the germline ends. CDR3: CASSRLTVGNTEAFF. The CDR3 bases are TGTGCCAGCAGCCGTCTCACAGTGGGGAACACTGAAGCTTTCTTT.

V and J are TRBV10-3 and TRBJ1-2; D unclear. The V end lost 0 bases, the J end lost 8 bases, and 13 bases lay between the germline ends. The CDR3 covers 14 residues. CDR1 is ENHRY and CDR2 is SYGVKD in the germline V gene. CDR3 coding DNA: TGTGCCATCAGTGAGTCGGCCGAACTCGAGGGCTACACCTTC. Translated: CAISESAELEGYTF.

This clone was counted a few times. The V and J genes are TRBV30 and TRBJ1-6, with D unresolved. V shed 1 base and J shed 7 bases, with 20 bases lying between them. The length of the CDR3 is 17 residues. CDR1 GTSNPN and CDR2 SVGIG come from the germline V gene (reference sequence). CDR3 bases: TGTGCCTGGAGTGACTTAGGGCAGACCCTGAAGAATTCACCCCTCCACTTT. Its protein is CAWSDLGQTLKNSPLHF.

This chain links TRBV2 with TRBJ1-2; D may be TRBD1 (5 bases). The V end lost 5 bases, the J end lost 3 bases, and 10 bases lay between the germline ends. This CDR3 contains 13 residues. Germline CDR1 is SNHLY and CDR2 is FYNNEI. This chain's CDR3 is CASSKQVDYGYTF. In DNA, the CDR3 is TGTGCCAGCAGTAAACAGGTTGACTATGGCTACACCTTC.

The chain is built from TRBV5-4 and TRBJ1-2, with 7 bases fitting TRBD1. J gave up 7 bases and V 5 bases, and 8 bases lay outside the gene matches. This CDR3 spans 13 amino acids. In germline, CDR1 is SGHNT, CDR2 YYREEE (reference sequence). Written as DNA, the CDR3 is TGTGCCAGCAGGGCAGGGGGGGCAGGTGGCTACACCTTC. It encodes CASRAGGAGGYTF.

The rearrangement joins TRBV29-1 to TRBJ2-7, with 10 bases that match TRBD2. Germline assignment: CDR1 SQVTM and CDR2 ANQGSEA. The ends lost 1 base at V and 6 bases at J; junction bases unmatched: 9. This CDR3 region has 15 residues. The CDR3: CSVEAKLAGPGEQYF. DNA for the CDR3: TGCAGCGTTGAAGCAAAACTAGCGGGACCCGGCGAGCAGTACTTC.

This clone was counted a few times. The chain is built from TRBV29-1 and TRBJ1-4; 9 nucleotides match TRBD1. Germline CDR1 and CDR2: SQVTM and ANQGSEA. The CDR3 contains 12 residues. The V and J ends lost 8 bases and 8 bases, in that order; junction bases with no gene match: 6. CDR3 sequence: CSITGGEEKLFF. CDR3 bases: TGCAGCATAACAGGGGGCGAGGAAAAACTGTTTTTT.

The chain carries TRBV7-2 and TRBJ2-3, with 11 positions matching TRBD2. There are 15 residues in the CDR3. Germline CDR1 and CDR2: SGHTA and FQGNSA. After removal of 5 bases from V and 2 bases from J, the junction contained 3 bases not matched to a gene. The CDR3 loop is CASSLSGGATDTQYF. For the CDR3, the DNA is TGTGCCAGCAGCCTTAGCGGGGGGGCCACAGATACGCAGTATTTT.

This clone was observed a handful of times. This sequence joins TRBV30 and TRBJ2-3; no reliable D call. Deletions cut 0 bases from V and 0 bases from J, with 10 bases between. The CDR3 extends over 15 amino acids. CDR1 and CDR2 from the germline V gene are GTSNPN and SVGIG (reference sequence). The chain's CDR3 is CAWSVDTPSTDTQYF. CDR3 bases: TGTGCCTGGAGTGTTGACACTCCTAGCACAGATACGCAGTATTTT.

The gene calls are TRBV20-1 and TRBJ1-2; D call uncertain. The CDR3 consists of 11 residues. CDR1 and CDR2 from the germline V gene are DFQATT and SNEGSKA (reference sequence). V was pared by 7 bases and J by 5 bases, with 11 bases between. The CDR3 here is CSVGPGYGYTF. Written as DNA, the CDR3 is TGCAGTGTTGGGCCCGGATATGGCTACACCTTC.

This clone showed up just a few times. This rearrangement joins TRBV11-2 to TRBJ2-5; D not resolved. V lost 3 bases and J lost 5, with 1 base in between. Germline assignment: CDR1 SGHAT and CDR2 FQNNGV. The CDR3 has 10 residues. CDR3 amino acids: CASSLETQYF. The CDR3 nucleotides are TGTGCCAGCAGCTTGGAGACCCAGTACTTC. The complete variable domain, with remaining parts taken from reference TRBV11-2 and TRBJ2-5, reads EAGVAQSPRYKIIEKRQSVAFWCNPISGHATLYWYQQILGQGPKLLIQFQNNGVVDDSQLPKDRFSAERLKGVDSTLKIQPAKLEDSAVYLCASSLETQYFGPGTRLLVL.

The chain employs TRBV9 and TRBJ1-6; D is ambiguous. This CDR3 spans 15 amino acids. V was pared by 4 bases and J by 6 bases, with 14 bases between. Germline loops: CDR1 SGDLS, CDR2 YYNGEE. CDR3 nucleotides: TGTGCCAGCAGCACGGGGATGGTGGGTAATTCACCCCTCCACTTT. As protein: CASSTGMVGNSPLHF.